This TCR beta chain comes out of a study of blood T cell repertoires in COVID-19. About the study: Acute-phase and convalescent COVID-19 samples originated in the United States, Italy and Spain. The analysed material was cDNA or gDNA that came from T cells, B-cell-depleted T cells, or PBMCs.

Original methodology: Nucleated cell counts were estimated from reference gene primer amplification. The assay was immunoSEQ multiplex PCR, and TCRdb's table has in-frame clones only and misses some. That table gives V, J and clone size, and the DNA gave D and trimming. Found here are around 150,000 clones, around 82% of them singletons; the top ten hold approximately 6.8%. The sample holds one count of this clone. V lost 4 bases and J lost 2, with 6 bases in between. CDR1 and CDR2 (germline): SQVTM, ANQGSEA. The CDR3 extends over 12 amino acids. Sequencing was carried out using peripheral blood. The V call is TRBV29-1, the J call TRBJ1-5; D might be TRBD1 (6 bases). The source is a woman between 40 and 55 years old with COVID-19, enrolled during active disease. The CDR3 here is CSVGQGNQPQHF. The CDR3 coding sequence is TGCAGCGTTGGACAGGGCAATCAGCCCCAGCATTTT.